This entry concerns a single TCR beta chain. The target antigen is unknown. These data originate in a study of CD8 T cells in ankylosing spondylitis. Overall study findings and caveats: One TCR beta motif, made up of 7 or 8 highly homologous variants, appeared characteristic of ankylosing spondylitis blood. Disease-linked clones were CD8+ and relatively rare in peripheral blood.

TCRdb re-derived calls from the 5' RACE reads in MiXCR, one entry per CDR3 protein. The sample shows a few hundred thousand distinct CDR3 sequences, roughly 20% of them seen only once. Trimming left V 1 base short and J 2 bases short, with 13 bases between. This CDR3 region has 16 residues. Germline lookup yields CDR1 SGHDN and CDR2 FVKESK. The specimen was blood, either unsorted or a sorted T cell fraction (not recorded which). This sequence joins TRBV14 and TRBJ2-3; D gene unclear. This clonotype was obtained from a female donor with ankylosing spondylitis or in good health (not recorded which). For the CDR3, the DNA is TGTGCCAGCAGCCAAGCTGGTCACGGATTCACAGATACGCAGTATTTT. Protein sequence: CASSQAGHGFTDTQYF.